These 4 T cell receptor beta chains came from one sample sequenced in a study of shared clonotypes between healthy human individuals. Only in-frame clones appear in the TCRdb table, and some are missing; sequencing was by immunoSEQ multiplex PCR. This sample has 800,000 to 1,200,000 clones, with around 82% found just once. What was sequenced was memory CD4+ T cells from PBMCs. Indicated subset: CD45RA-negative fraction. The receptors come from a young man in good health. Some clones in this sample may be carry-over from other donors' samples.

The chain has TRBV6-1 and TRBJ1-1; no definite D call. The CDR3 covers 12 residues. Germline CDR1 and CDR2: MNHNS and SASEGT. V was cut by 6 bases and J by 1 base, with 6 bases left in between. The CDR3 bases are TGTGCCAGCAGCCGACAGAACACTGAAGCTTTCTTT. It encodes CASSRQNTEAFF.

V and J are TRBV6-4 and TRBJ1-2; 12 nucleotides align to TRBD1. The CDR3 has 16 amino acids. V lost 5 bases to trimming and J lost 8 bases; unmatched junction nucleotides: 12. CDR1 is MRHNA and CDR2 is SNTAGT in the germline V gene. The CDR3 nucleotides are TGTGCCAGCAGTCCCTACCCGGGGACAGGGGGCATCGGCTACACCTTC. This sequence encodes CASSPYPGTGGIGYTF.

V gene TRBV10-3 combines with J gene TRBJ2-1, with 7 bases identical to TRBD2. This CDR3 spans 14 amino acids. Unmatched junction bases numbered 6, after V lost 2 bases and J lost 8 bases. The germline V gene encodes CDR1 ENHRY and CDR2 SYGVKD. The CDR3 loop reads CAISEGRLAYEQFF. CDR3 nucleotide sequence: TGTGCCATCAGTGAGGGGCGACTAGCCTATGAGCAGTTCTTC.

The chain joins TRBV5-1 to TRBJ2-7, with TRBD2 matching over 7 bases. This CDR3 region has 13 residues. The V gene end was trimmed by 1 base and the J gene end by 5 bases; junction bases not matched to a gene: 3. CDR1 and CDR2 from the germline V gene are SGHRS and YFSETQ. CDR3 residues: CASSLLAGHEQYF. Here the CDR3 DNA reads TGCGCCAGCAGCTTGTTAGCGGGCCACGAGCAGTACTTC.